Described below is a single T cell receptor (beta chain) sequence and its context. Its antigen has not been determined. No base quality information exists; no much larger clone differs at one position. TCRbeta CDR3 regions were amplified from genomic DNA using the immunoSEQ Assay, a bias-controlled multiplex PCR. The study's own analysis went as follows. Within the assay, amplification of reference gene primers was used to estimate how many nucleated cells each sample contained. To quantify the absolute abundance of each unique TCRbeta CDR3 rearrangement, sequence reads were collapsed and filtered. For each sample, productive Simpson clonality was calculated as the square root of Simpson's diversity index across productive rearrangements. In TCRdb, the immuneACCESS table is reduced to in-frame sequences with V and J assigned. These tables do not hold every clone; where another copy was compared, an unresolved V gene accounts for under half, and the others remain unexplained. V and J calls plus clone size are reproduced from that table; the DNA served to infer D and trimming. In all, the sample holds tens of thousands of clones, and roughly 80% of those were seen once. The ten largest make up about 4.4% of the sample.

The CDR1 and CDR2 encoded by the germline V gene (reference sequence) are SEHNR and FQNEAQ. The germline V and J ends show losses of 5 bases and 5 bases respectively, and no gene match explains 1 base of the junction. The CDR3 runs 12 amino acids, cysteine and phenylalanine included. The retained sequence is limited to the CDR3, 36 bases, with the frame set at the first base. The collaborating institutions used their own protocols to collect whole blood in K2EDTA tubes. For TCRbeta analysis, collaborators shipped samples as frozen whole blood, isolated PBMCs, or DNA extracted from either of those sample types. This entry belongs to a study of blood T cell repertoires in COVID-19 (dated by TCRdb to about 2020). Some background on the complete study: Collaborator samples came from the United States, Italy and Spain and covered acute and convalescent phases of COVID-19. The material from the prospective study consisted of cDNA or gDNA derived from T cells, B-cell-depleted T cells, or PBMCs. The dataset comprised deeply sampled blood TCRbeta repertoires from subjects exposed to, actively infected with, or recovered from COVID-19. The repertoires were released in a freely available public database intended as a resource for research on the immune response to SARS-CoV-2. Samples were obtained from the ongoing ImmuneRACE study (first 160 participants) and from over a thousand subjects provided by 6 global collaborators. Sample metadata almost always included a de-identified subject ID, COVID-19 status, age in years and sex. Where available, HLA class I and class II types were obtained from metadata supplied by the sample provider rather than from assay-based typing.

Study-wide conclusions, independent of this receptor: The quantity of clinical and demographic metadata differed by source and by participant and was supplied without curation.

The source is a woman over 75 with active or convalescent COVID-19. This chain is built from TRBV7-9 and TRBJ2-7, and TRBD1 aligns with 9 junction nucleotides. The material sequenced was peripheral blood. The bases are TGTGCCAGCAGCCGGACAGGGGACGAGCAGTACTTC. Its translation is CASSRTGDEQYF.